Sequencing of this T cell receptor beta chain was carried out in a study of blood T cell repertoires in COVID-19. The wider study: Acute and convalescent COVID-19 specimens originated in the United States, Italy and Spain. From T cells, B-cell-depleted T cells, or PBMCs came the material, which was cDNA or gDNA.

CDR3 length: 13 residues. Between the trimmed V and J ends, which lost 0 bases and 10 bases, there was a span of 10 bases. The germline V gene has CDR1 WSHSY and CDR2 SAAADI. In the authors' workflow: Counts of nucleated cells, estimated from reference gene primer amplification, were obtained. TCRdb's copy holds only in-frame clones and misses some; the assay was immunoSEQ multiplex PCR. V, J and clone size derive from that table, while D and trimming were established from the DNA sequence. Of about 160,000 clones listed, about nine tenths are singletons. This receptor was taken from a woman aged 55-70 years who had recovered from COVID-19. This chain joins TRBV10-2 and TRBJ2-1, with D possibly being TRBD1 (5 bases). The source material was peripheral blood. CDR3 region: CASSESRTTEQFF. The DNA of the CDR3 is TGCGCCAGCAGTGAGTCAAGGACAACGGAGCAGTTCTTC.